One and the same sample provided the 31 T cell receptor beta chains below, sequenced in a study of control samples from healthy donors and cancer patients (dated by TCRdb to 2019 to 2021). Library preparation used the immunoSEQ multiplex PCR assay. In its TCRdb copy, this immuneACCESS table keeps in-frame sequences only and misses some clones. Where compared with another copy, unresolved V genes explain less than half of these, and the others have no known cause. The sample includes 190,000 or so clones, with roughly 91% observed a single time. The ten largest make up roughly 1.5% of the sample. The sample taken for sequencing was blood. These receptors originate from a man aged 18 to 29 in good health.

The chain has TRBV5-1 and TRBJ1-2, with D possibly TRBD1 on 6 matching bases. The CDR3 sequence is 13 residues long. V was cut by 4 bases and J by 7 bases, with 14 bases left in between. In germline, CDR1 is SGHRS, CDR2 YFSETQ. CDR3 nucleotides: TGCGCCAGCAGCCTGATAGGACAGAGTGGCTACACCTTC. It yields the protein CASSLIGQSGYTF.

The chain links TRBV27 to TRBJ1-6; no reliable D call. Germline CDR1 reads MNHEY; CDR2 reads SMNVEV (reference sequence). Trimming took off 5 bases at V and 2 bases at J, with 16 bases between the two ends. This CDR3 has 17 residues. The CDR3 loop is CASSRAPKGTYNSPLHF. The DNA of the CDR3 is TGTGCCAGCAGTAGGGCCCCGAAAGGTACCTATAATTCACCCCTCCACTTT.

The chain combines TRBV6-5 with TRBJ1-3; D unclear. Germline V gives CDR1 MNHEY, CDR2 SVGAGI. V was cut by 9 bases and J by 0 bases, with 15 bases left in between. The CDR3 has 15 amino acids. CDR3 sequence reads: CASTRFLPSGNTIYF. For the CDR3, the DNA is TGTGCCAGTACCAGGTTCCTGCCCTCTGGAAACACCATATATTTT.

This chain uses TRBV2 with TRBJ1-2; unclear D gene. Germline values: CDR1 SNHLY, CDR2 FYNNEI. V lost 7 bases, J lost 4 bases, and 7 bases lay in between. This CDR3 has 11 residues. The CDR3 spells CASTSSYGYTF. The CDR3 bases are TGTGCCAGCACTTCGTCCTATGGCTACACCTTC.

The genes are TRBV14 and TRBJ2-3, with D perhaps TRBD1 (6 bases). Trimming pared 3 bases from V and 2 bases from J, leaving 15 bases between. Germline V gene sequence: CDR1 SGHDN, CDR2 FVKESK. CDR3 length equals 16 residues. The CDR3 DNA sequence: TGTGCCAGCAGCCAGTTGACAGGTATCCTCACAGATACGCAGTATTTT. It yields the protein CASSQLTGILTDTQYF.

This clone was detected once. The rearrangement links TRBV18 to TRBJ1-1; possible D gene TRBD1, 5 bases. The CDR3 has 15 residues. Trimming took 4 bases from V and 4 from J, leaving 16 bases between them. CDR1 is KGHSH and CDR2 is LQKENI in the germline V gene. CDR3 sequence (DNA): TGTGCCAGCTCACGCCTACTCCGGGGGGGCACTGAAGCTTTCTTT. Its protein is CASSRLLRGGTEAFF.

The V gene is TRBV7-3, the J gene TRBJ2-2, with 10 bases fitting TRBD1. The trim removed 2 bases at V and 6 bases at J, leaving 15 bases unmatched. Germline V gene lookup returns CDR1 SGHTA and CDR2 FQGTGA. The CDR3 is made up of 19 amino acids. The DNA of the CDR3 is TGTGCCAGCAGCTTATTCCCCTTCCAGAGGGACAGGGGATCCGGGGAGCTGTTTTTT. Encoded protein: CASSLFPFQRDRGSGELFF.

The rearrangement joins TRBV9 to TRBJ2-2, with D perhaps assigned TRBD1 or TRBD2 (6 bases each). Trimming took 5 bases from V and 4 from J, leaving 15 bases between them. CDR3 length: 15 amino acids. Germline V gene lookup returns CDR1 SGDLS and CDR2 YYNGEE. The CDR3 protein is CASSYREVATGELFF. The CDR3 region has the DNA TGTGCCAGCAGTTACAGGGAGGTGGCCACCGGGGAGCTGTTTTTT.

The V gene is TRBV7-3, the J gene TRBJ2-1, with D tentatively TRBD2 (6 bases). Germline CDR1 SGHTA, CDR2 FQGTGA. V shed 1 base and J shed 8 bases, with 24 bases lying between them. This CDR3 has 18 residues. In DNA, the CDR3 is TGTGCCAGCAGCTTAAGTGCCGGGGCTAGGGTATCTAGCGATGAGCAGTTCTTC. Translation gives CASSLSAGARVSSDEQFF.

This clone was observed a single time. V gene TRBV3-1 (or the pseudogene TRBV3-2) combines with J gene TRBJ2-1; TRBD1 agrees at 8 bases. Germline CDR1 is LGHDT and CDR2 is YNNKEL (reference sequence). The CDR3 length is 15 residues. The ends lost 1 base at V and 6 bases at J; junction bases unmatched: 5. The CDR3 DNA reads as TGTGCCAGCAGCCAAGCCGGGACAGGTTTCAATGAGCAGTTCTTC. It codes for CASSQAGTGFNEQFF.

In DNA, the CDR3 is TGTGCCAGCAGTGGGACTAGCGGATTCCACGAGCAGTACTTC. Translating it yields CASSGTSGFHEQYF. The gene calls are TRBV2 and TRBJ2-7; 10 bases are shared with TRBD2. V trimming: 4 bases; J trimming: 5 bases; junction bases outside the gene matches: 5. Looked up from germline, CDR1 is SNHLY and CDR2 is FYNNEI. The CDR3 extends over 14 amino acids.

The chain links TRBV27 to TRBJ1-3; D gene ambiguous. CDR3 length equals 13 residues. Germline V gives CDR1 MNHEY, CDR2 SMNVEV (reference sequence). V lost 8 bases and J 4 bases, leaving 12 bases between the germline ends. The CDR3 loop reads CASAVSLGNTIYF. The CDR3 coding sequence is TGTGCCAGCGCTGTGAGTCTAGGAAACACCATATATTTT.

The rearrangement uses TRBV9 and TRBJ2-3, with 8 bases lining up with TRBD1. The CDR3 totals 16 residues. With 3 bases clipped from V and 4 bases from J, the junction kept 10 bases outside the gene matches. Per germline, CDR1 SGDLS and CDR2 YYNGEE. The CDR3, as DNA: TGTGCCAGCAGCGCTGCAGGGGGCGCTGGGGCAGATACGCAGTATTTT. This sequence encodes CASSAAGGAGADTQYF.

The CDR3 nucleotides read TGTGCCAGCAGCCTAACCCTTAACTATGGCTACACCTTC. It specifies CASSLTLNYGYTF. The chain joins TRBV9 to TRBJ1-2; D gene uncertain. Germline V gene sequence: CDR1 SGDLS, CDR2 YYNGEE. Trimming left V 4 bases short and J 1 base short, with 8 bases between. The CDR3 has 13 residues.

The V gene is TRBV5-4, the J gene TRBJ2-1; 7 positions match TRBD2. The germline gives CDR1 SGHNT, CDR2 YYREEE (reference sequence). The J segment lost 5 bases and the V segment lost 1 base, leaving 6 bases of the junction unmatched. The CDR3 covers 15 residues. Here the CDR3 DNA reads TGTGCCAGCAGCTTGAAGAGCGGGACGAACAATGAGCAGTTCTTC. Its protein is CASSLKSGTNNEQFF.

The DNA for the CDR3 is TGTGCCAGCACTCCGGACCCCTACGAGCAGTACTTC. Translating gives CASTPDPYEQYF. The chain recombines TRBV2 with TRBJ2-7, with D unclear. Trimming removed 7 bases from V and 2 bases from J, with 9 bases in between. Germline lookup yields CDR1 SNHLY and CDR2 FYNNEI. The CDR3 has 12 residues.

On this clone: Other DNA sequences from this sample encode an identical CDR3 as well. The DNA of the CDR3 is TGTGCCTGGAGTGTAGCGGCGAGCAATCAGCCCCAGCATTTT. Amino acids: CAWSVAASNQPQHF. V gene TRBV30 combines with J gene TRBJ1-5; D remains unclear. Germline assignment: CDR1 GTSNPN and CDR2 SVGIG (reference sequence). The V end was cut by 0 bases, the J end by 1 base, with 7 bases between. This CDR3 region has 14 residues. The full variable domain, completed using reference TRBV30 and TRBJ1-5, is SQTIHQWPATLVQPVGSPLSLECTVEGTSNPNLYWYRQAAGRGLQLLFYSVGIGQISSEVPQNLSASRPQDRQFILSSKKLLLSDSGFYLCAWSVAASNQPQHFGDGTRLSIL.

This chain connects TRBV3-1 (or the pseudogene TRBV3-2) to TRBJ2-3, with 10 bases that match TRBD2. CDR1 is LGHDT, CDR2 YNNKEL, per germline (reference sequence). V gave up 4 bases and J gave up 4 bases; unmatched junction bases: 14. The CDR3 sequence is 18 residues long. CDR3 amino acids: CASSLALAGDLSADTQYF. The CDR3 bases are TGTGCCAGCAGCCTGGCTCTAGCGGGGGACCTAAGTGCAGATACGCAGTATTTT.

The chain carries TRBV12-3 or TRBV12-4 and TRBJ1-1; tentative D call: TRBD1 (5 bases). V was pared by 1 base and J by 11 bases, with 8 bases between. There are 11 residues in the CDR3. CDR3 protein: CASSLGRGAFF. As DNA, the CDR3 is TGTGCCAGCAGTTTAGGTCGGGGGGCTTTCTTT.

This chain connects TRBV2 to TRBJ2-1; D not resolved. V lost 8 bases and J lost 0, with 11 bases in between. The CDR3 runs to 14 residues. Germline values: CDR1 SNHLY, CDR2 FYNNEI. In DNA form, the CDR3 reads TGTGCCAGCGGCACGGATAGCTCCTACAATGAGCAGTTCTTC. Its translation is CASGTDSSYNEQFF.

CDR3 nucleotides: TGTGCCATCAGTGACCGGACTGTGAACACTGAAGCTTTCTTT. It yields the protein CAISDRTVNTEAFF. This rearrangement joins TRBV10-3 to TRBJ1-1; D call uncertain. Trimming removed 3 bases from V and 0 bases from J, with 8 bases in between. This CDR3 comprises 14 residues. The germline V gene has CDR1 ENHRY and CDR2 SYGVKD.

This clone was seen a single time. The V call is TRBV7-9, the J call TRBJ2-7; D not certain. Trimming cost V 4 bases and J 0 bases, with 10 bases left between them. Germline V gene sequence: CDR1 SEHNR, CDR2 FQNEAQ (reference sequence). CDR3 length equals 14 residues. The CDR3 here is CASSSGADSYEQYF. The CDR3 coding sequence is TGTGCCAGCAGCTCGGGCGCAGACTCCTACGAGCAGTACTTC. The full variable domain, rest sourced from reference TRBV7-9 and TRBJ2-7, is DTGVSQNPRHKITKRGQNVTFRCDPISEHNRLYWYRQTLGQGPEFLTYFQNEAQLEKSRLLSDRFSAERPKGSFSTLEIQRTEQGDSAMYLCASSSGADSYEQYFGPGTRLTVT.

This chain uses TRBV19 with TRBJ1-4, with D perhaps TRBD1 (6 bases). Trimming cost V 7 bases and J 7 bases, with 13 bases left between them. The V gene's germline CDR1 is LNHDA and CDR2 SQIVND (reference sequence). The CDR3 is 13 amino acids. CDR3 loop: CASMEGVREKLFF. The CDR3 nucleotides are TGTGCCAGTATGGAGGGGGTTCGTGAAAAACTGTTTTTT.

The rearrangement joins TRBV7-8 to TRBJ2-7, with a weak D call TRBD2 (5 bases). The CDR3 loop spans 14 amino acids. Germline V CDR1 and CDR2: SGHVS, FQNEAQ. The V gene lost 7 bases and the J gene lost 6 bases, with 19 bases spanning the gap. The CDR3 here is CASTGNQGSVEQYF. CDR3 DNA: TGTGCCAGCACCGGAAACCAAGGGAGCGTCGAGCAGTACTTC.

This chain uses TRBV9 with TRBJ1-1; D unclear. The CDR3 is 11 residues long. V lost 6 bases to trimming and J lost 1 base, with 4 bases between them. The germline V gene encodes CDR1 SGDLS and CDR2 YYNGEE. This CDR3 reads CASKGNTEAFF. The CDR3 nucleotides read TGTGCCAGCAAGGGGAACACTGAAGCTTTCTTT. Full variable domain (remainder filled in from reference TRBV9 and TRBJ1-1): DSGVTQTPKHLITATGQRVTLRCSPRSGDLSVYWYQQSLDQGLQFLIQYYNGEERAKGNILERFSAQQFPDLHSELNLSSLELGDSALYFCASKGNTEAFFGQGTRLTVV.

The sample holds one count of this clone. This rearrangement joins TRBV12-3 or TRBV12-4 to TRBJ2-7; D call uncertain. Trimming took 3 bases from V and 0 from J, leaving 6 bases between them. This CDR3 is 13 amino acids long. This chain's CDR3 is CASSFGISYEQYF. CDR3 DNA: TGTGCCAGCAGTTTCGGCATCTCCTACGAGCAGTACTTC.

This sequence joins TRBV28 and TRBJ1-5; D unresolved. V shed 11 bases and J shed 0 bases, with 14 bases lying between them. Germline V gene data show CDR1 as MDHEN and CDR2 as SYDVKM. This CDR3 region has 14 residues. In DNA form, the CDR3 reads TGTGCCGGGTCCGCCGGTGTTAGCAATCAGCCCCAGCATTTT. Translation gives CAGSAGVSNQPQHF.

The J gene is TRBJ1-2, the V gene TRBV12-5, with D unresolved. Germline V lookup: CDR1 LGHNT, CDR2 FRNRAP. There are 14 residues in the CDR3. V shed 6 bases and J shed 6 bases, with 17 bases lying between them. The CDR3 loop is CASGRTAERDGYTF. The CDR3 DNA is TGTGCTAGTGGGCGTACGGCGGAGAGGGATGGCTACACCTTC.

The CDR3 protein is CASSQTREGEQFF. CDR3 coding DNA: TGTGCCAGCAGCCAGACTAGGGAGGGTGAGCAGTTCTTC. The chain employs TRBV3-1 (or the pseudogene TRBV3-2) and TRBJ2-1, with 7 bases aligning to TRBD2. This CDR3 is built from 13 residues. From germline, CDR1 is LGHDT and CDR2 YNNKEL (reference sequence). The V and J ends lost 3 bases and 9 bases, in that order; junction bases with no gene match: 5.

The chain carries TRBV9 and TRBJ2-7, with 8 bases lining up with TRBD2. The CDR3 sequence is 14 residues long. After removal of 4 bases from V and 3 bases from J, the junction contained 6 bases not matched to a gene. The germline V gene has CDR1 SGDLS and CDR2 YYNGEE. In DNA, the CDR3 is TGTGCCAGCAGCATCTCCGGGACTAGCTACGAGCAGTACTTC. Protein: CASSISGTSYEQYF.

The CDR3 region is CASSSTGSTGETQYF. The DNA of the CDR3 is TGTGCCAGCAGTTCCACCGGGTCCACAGGGGAGACCCAGTACTTC. This chain links TRBV27 with TRBJ2-5, with D maybe TRBD1 (6 bases). The germline V gene encodes CDR1 MNHEY and CDR2 SMNVEV (reference sequence). The V end was cut by 4 bases, the J end by 5 bases, with 17 bases between. There are 15 residues in the CDR3.